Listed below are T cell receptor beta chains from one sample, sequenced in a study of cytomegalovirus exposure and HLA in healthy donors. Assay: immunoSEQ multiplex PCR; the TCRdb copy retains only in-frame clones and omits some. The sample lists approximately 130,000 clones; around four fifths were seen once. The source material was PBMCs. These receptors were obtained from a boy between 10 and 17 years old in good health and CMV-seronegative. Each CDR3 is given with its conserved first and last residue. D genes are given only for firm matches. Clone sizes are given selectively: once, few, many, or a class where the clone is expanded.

CDR3 DNA: TGCGCCAGCAGCCAAGTGCCGGGTGAGAACACCGGGGAGCTGTTTTTT; CDR3 protein: CASSQVPGENTGELFF; V gene: TRBV4-3; clone size: .; D gene: .; J gene: TRBJ2-2
CDR3 DNA: TGTGCCAGCAGCCAGCCTTGGGAGCGGATGAGCACAGATACGCAGTATTTT; CDR3 protein: CASSQPWERMSTDTQYF; V gene: TRBV4-2; clone size: .; D gene: .; J gene: TRBJ2-3
CDR3 DNA: TGTGCCAGCAGGGAGCGGGAGACGACAGATACGCAGTATTTT; CDR3 protein: CASRERETTDTQYF; V gene: TRBV5-4; clone size: .; D gene: TRBD2; J gene: TRBJ2-3
CDR3 DNA: TGTGCCTGGAGTGCCCAGGGCAGTAAAGGCTACACCTTC; CDR3 protein: CAWSAQGSKGYTF; V gene: TRBV30; clone size: .; D gene: .; J gene: TRBJ1-2
CDR3 DNA: TGCGCCAGCAGCCCATTGGGGGGTTCTGGAAACACCATATATTTT; CDR3 protein: CASSPLGGSGNTIYF; V gene: TRBV5-1; clone size: once; D gene: .; J gene: TRBJ1-3
CDR3 DNA: TGCAGCGTTGAAGACGATAGGACTGTATCAGGAGCTTTCTTT; CDR3 protein: CSVEDDRTVSGAFF; V gene: TRBV29-1; clone size: .; D gene: .; J gene: TRBJ1-1
CDR3 DNA: TGTGCCAGCGGACTCTCAAATGGGACTAGCGGGAGTTCTAGAGATACGCAGTATTTT; CDR3 protein: CASGLSNGTSGSSRDTQYF; V gene: TRBV5-7; clone size: .; D gene: TRBD2; J gene: TRBJ2-3
CDR3 DNA: TGTGCCAGCAGCTTAGGTGGGGCAACCTACACCTTC; CDR3 protein: CASSLGGATYTF; V gene: TRBV11-3; clone size: .; D gene: .; J gene: TRBJ1-2
CDR3 DNA: TGCAGTGCGAACAGGGGTGGCTACACCTTC; CDR3 protein: CSANRGGYTF; V gene: TRBV20-1; clone size: .; D gene: TRBD1; J gene: TRBJ1-2
CDR3 DNA: TGCAGCGCCCCCGACAGAACCGCTAACTATGGCTACACCTTC; CDR3 protein: CSAPDRTANYGYTF; V gene: TRBV29-1; clone size: .; D gene: .; J gene: TRBJ1-2
CDR3 DNA: TGCGCCAGCAGCACGGACAGGGTTGAGGTGTACGAGCAGTACTTC; CDR3 protein: CASSTDRVEVYEQYF; V gene: TRBV5-1; clone size: .; D gene: TRBD1; J gene: TRBJ2-7
CDR3 DNA: TGTGCCAGCAGCTTGGGGGTCGGGGCGGGAGAGGGGCAGTTCTTC; CDR3 protein: CASSLGVGAGEGQFF; V gene: TRBV5-6; clone size: .; D gene: TRBD2; J gene: TRBJ2-1
CDR3 DNA: TGTGCCAGCCGGGGGGCTTACAATGAGCAGTTCTTC; CDR3 protein: CASRGAYNEQFF; V gene: TRBV6-6; clone size: .; D gene: .; J gene: TRBJ2-1
CDR3 DNA: TGTGCCAGTAGCAGAGACAGGGGGAAACTGTCTGGTGAAGCTTTCTTT; CDR3 protein: CASSRDRGKLSGEAFF; V gene: TRBV19; clone size: once; D gene: TRBD1; J gene: TRBJ1-1
CDR3 DNA: TGTGCCAGCAGCGAAACTAGCGGGAGGACCTACGAGCAGTACTTC; CDR3 protein: CASSETSGRTYEQYF; V gene: TRBV7-8; clone size: once; D gene: TRBD2; J gene: TRBJ2-7
CDR3 DNA: TGCGCCAGCAGCCTTGGGGGGACGGTCAGCTCCTACAATGAGCAGTTCTTC; CDR3 protein: CASSLGGTVSSYNEQFF; V gene: TRBV5-1; clone size: .; D gene: .; J gene: TRBJ2-1
CDR3 DNA: TGTGCCAGCATTGGACTGTACAATGAGCAGTTCTTC; CDR3 protein: CASIGLYNEQFF; V gene: TRBV7-9; clone size: .; D gene: .; J gene: TRBJ2-1
CDR3 DNA: TGCGCCAGCAGCTTGGACCCCGAGGGCTACGAGCAGTACTTC; CDR3 protein: CASSLDPEGYEQYF; V gene: TRBV5-1; clone size: .; D gene: .; J gene: TRBJ2-7
CDR3 DNA: TGTGCCAGCAGCCACCCAGGGCCGTACAATGAGCAGTTCTTC; CDR3 protein: CASSHPGPYNEQFF; V gene: TRBV4-2; clone size: .; D gene: .; J gene: TRBJ2-1
CDR3 DNA: TGTGCCAGCAGCGTAGAGCGGGGACGGAACCAAGAGACCCAGTACTTC; CDR3 protein: CASSVERGRNQETQYF; V gene: TRBV9; clone size: .; D gene: TRBD2; J gene: TRBJ2-5
CDR3 DNA: TGTGCCAGCAGACAATATGGCTACACCTTC; CDR3 protein: CASRQYGYTF; V gene: TRBV21-1; clone size: .; D gene: .; J gene: TRBJ1-2
CDR3 DNA: TGTGCCAGCAGCCACCGGACAGCCAACACCGGGGAGCTGTTTTTT; CDR3 protein: CASSHRTANTGELFF; V gene: TRBV5-4; clone size: .; D gene: .; J gene: TRBJ2-2
CDR3 DNA: TGCGCCAGCACCGTCGACAGAATGAACACTGAAGCTTTCTTT; CDR3 protein: CASTVDRMNTEAFF; V gene: TRBV5-1; clone size: .; D gene: .; J gene: TRBJ1-1
CDR3 DNA: TGTGCCTGGAGTCGGACTAGCGGCACAGATACGCAGTATTTT; CDR3 protein: CAWSRTSGTDTQYF; V gene: TRBV30; clone size: .; D gene: TRBD2; J gene: TRBJ2-3
CDR3 DNA: TGTGCCAGCAGTGAAACAGGGCGTACCACTGAAGCTTTCTTT; CDR3 protein: CASSETGRTTEAFF; V gene: TRBV25-1; clone size: few; D gene: .; J gene: TRBJ1-1
CDR3 DNA: TGCGCCAGCAGTCACTCGGGACTAAGCTCCTACAATGAGCAGTTCTTC; CDR3 protein: CASSHSGLSSYNEQFF; V gene: TRBV4-3; clone size: .; D gene: TRBD2; J gene: TRBJ2-1
CDR3 DNA: TGTGCCAGCAGTATACGGGGGACCTTTCAAGAGACCCAGTACTTC; CDR3 protein: CASSIRGTFQETQYF; V gene: TRBV6-6; clone size: .; D gene: .; J gene: TRBJ2-5
CDR3 DNA: TGCGCCAGCGCACTACTAGCGGATACGCAGTATTTT; CDR3 protein: CASALLADTQYF; V gene: TRBV5-1; clone size: .; D gene: TRBD2; J gene: TRBJ2-3
CDR3 DNA: TGCAGCGTTGAGAGCGGGGAAGAGACCCAGTACTTC; CDR3 protein: CSVESGEETQYF; V gene: TRBV29-1; clone size: few; D gene: TRBD2; J gene: TRBJ2-5
CDR3 DNA: TGTGCCAGCAGCCCGTACAATGAGCAGTTCTTC; CDR3 protein: CASSPYNEQFF; V gene: TRBV11-2; clone size: .; D gene: .; J gene: TRBJ2-1
CDR3 DNA: TGTGCCAGCAGTTACGGGCACCTTGAAGACACCATATATTTT; CDR3 protein: CASSYGHLEDTIYF; V gene: TRBV6-5; clone size: .; D gene: .; J gene: TRBJ1-3
CDR3 DNA: TGTGCCAGTAGTCACGGACAGGGTTTGTCCGAGCAGTACTTC; CDR3 protein: CASSHGQGLSEQYF; V gene: TRBV19; clone size: .; D gene: TRBD1; J gene: TRBJ2-7
CDR3 DNA: TGTGCCAGCAGCAGCAGGGACACCAGCTCCTACGAGCAGTACTTC; CDR3 protein: CASSSRDTSSYEQYF; V gene: TRBV7-9; clone size: .; D gene: .; J gene: TRBJ2-7
CDR3 DNA: TGTGCCAGCAGCCCCGGCGGGCTAGATCTCTACGAGCAGTACTTC; CDR3 protein: CASSPGGLDLYEQYF; V gene: TRBV7-9; clone size: .; D gene: .; J gene: TRBJ2-7
CDR3 DNA: TGCGCCAGCAGCCAAGGGACGGGATCCAACTATGGCTACACCTTC; CDR3 protein: CASSQGTGSNYGYTF; V gene: TRBV4-1; clone size: .; D gene: .; J gene: TRBJ1-2
CDR3 DNA: TGCAGTGCTAGAGAGGCTGGCTACACCTTC; CDR3 protein: CSAREAGYTF; V gene: TRBV20-1; clone size: .; D gene: .; J gene: TRBJ1-2
CDR3 DNA: TGTGCCAGCAGTCCCCGGGACAGGGGATTAGAGACCCAGTACTTC; CDR3 protein: CASSPRDRGLETQYF; V gene: TRBV2; clone size: .; D gene: TRBD1; J gene: TRBJ2-5
CDR3 DNA: TGTGCCAGCACCCTGGACAGCCGCTCCTACGAGCAGTACTTC; CDR3 protein: CASTLDSRSYEQYF; V gene: TRBV6-6; clone size: .; D gene: .; J gene: TRBJ2-7
CDR3 DNA: TGTGCCTGGACCCCTGGAGCAGATACGCAGTATTTT; CDR3 protein: CAWTPGADTQYF; V gene: TRBV30; clone size: .; D gene: .; J gene: TRBJ2-3
CDR3 DNA: TGCAGCGTTGAAGATCTCTCTAGACTAAACACCGGGGAGCTGTTTTTT; CDR3 protein: CSVEDLSRLNTGELFF; V gene: TRBV29-1; clone size: .; D gene: .; J gene: TRBJ2-2
CDR3 DNA: TGTGCCTCGGGGACAGGGTTCGGCGAGCAGTACTTC; CDR3 protein: CASGTGFGEQYF; V gene: TRBV27; clone size: .; D gene: TRBD1; J gene: TRBJ2-7
CDR3 DNA: TGTGCCAGCACCGCTTATAGCGGCACAGATACGCAGTATTTT; CDR3 protein: CASTAYSGTDTQYF; V gene: TRBV27; clone size: .; D gene: .; J gene: TRBJ2-3
CDR3 DNA: TGTGCCAGCAGCCTACAGGGGGCGAGGGAGCAGTACTTC; CDR3 protein: CASSLQGAREQYF; V gene: TRBV6-5; clone size: .; D gene: TRBD1; J gene: TRBJ2-7
CDR3 DNA: TGCGCCAGCAGCCAAGATCGTAGACTAGCGGGAGTGAATGAGCAGTTCTTC; CDR3 protein: CASSQDRRLAGVNEQFF; V gene: TRBV4-3; clone size: .; D gene: TRBD2; J gene: TRBJ2-1
CDR3 DNA: TGCGCCAGCAGCCAAGTGACGGGAAACTCCTACGAGCAGTACTTC; CDR3 protein: CASSQVTGNSYEQYF; V gene: TRBV4-3; clone size: .; D gene: .; J gene: TRBJ2-7
CDR3 DNA: TGTGCCAGCAGCTTTCAAGCGGGAGGGCCGAGGGCAGATACGCAGTATTTT; CDR3 protein: CASSFQAGGPRADTQYF; V gene: TRBV7-2; clone size: .; D gene: TRBD2; J gene: TRBJ2-3
CDR3 DNA: TGTGCCTGGATCATAGCGGGGTACACAGATACGCAGTATTTT; CDR3 protein: CAWIIAGYTDTQYF; V gene: TRBV30; clone size: .; D gene: TRBD2; J gene: TRBJ2-3
CDR3 DNA: TGTGCCAGCAGCTTTAGATTGAGGGCTAGAGGCGGGGATACGCAGTATTTT; CDR3 protein: CASSFRLRARGGDTQYF; V gene: TRBV7-2; clone size: .; D gene: .; J gene: TRBJ2-3
CDR3 DNA: TGTGCCTGGAGTGGGCAGGGAAACACCATATATTTT; CDR3 protein: CAWSGQGNTIYF; V gene: TRBV30; clone size: few; D gene: .; J gene: TRBJ1-3
CDR3 DNA: TGCAGCGTTGCTCACAGGGTGAAGGAGGACACTGAAGCTTTCTTT; CDR3 protein: CSVAHRVKEDTEAFF; V gene: TRBV29-1; clone size: .; D gene: .; J gene: TRBJ1-1
CDR3 DNA: TGTGCCTGGAGTGTAGGCAGAGGGACAGTCGGGCCTTACGAGCAGTACTTC; CDR3 protein: CAWSVGRGTVGPYEQYF; V gene: TRBV30; clone size: .; D gene: TRBD1; J gene: TRBJ2-7
CDR3 DNA: TGTGCCACCCTTAGTTTGTCTGGGGCCAACGTCCTGACTTTC; CDR3 protein: CATLSLSGANVLTF; V gene: TRBV27; clone size: .; D gene: .; J gene: TRBJ2-6
CDR3 DNA: TGTGCCAGCAGTAAATCCGGGACAACATTCTCTGGGGCCAACGTCCTGACTTTC; CDR3 protein: CASSKSGTTFSGANVLTF; V gene: TRBV7-9; clone size: .; D gene: .; J gene: TRBJ2-6
CDR3 DNA: TGCAGCGTTCGAGGACTAGCGGGACTCAGCTACGAGCAGTACTTC; CDR3 protein: CSVRGLAGLSYEQYF; V gene: TRBV29-1; clone size: .; D gene: TRBD2; J gene: TRBJ2-7
CDR3 DNA: TGCGCCAGCAGTCTCTGGGCTAGCTCCTACGAGCAGTACTTC; CDR3 protein: CASSLWASSYEQYF; V gene: TRBV5-1; clone size: .; D gene: .; J gene: TRBJ2-7
CDR3 DNA: TGTGCCAGCAGCTTGTGGGGCGTAGGTACAGATACGCAGTATTTT; CDR3 protein: CASSLWGVGTDTQYF; V gene: TRBV5-6; clone size: .; D gene: .; J gene: TRBJ2-3
CDR3 DNA: TGTGCCAGCAGCCCTTACACCGGGGAGCTGTTTTTT; CDR3 protein: CASSPYTGELFF; V gene: TRBV7-3; clone size: few; D gene: .; J gene: TRBJ2-2
CDR3 DNA: TGCGCCAGCAGCCGACTAGCTGTTGACGAGCAGTACTTC; CDR3 protein: CASSRLAVDEQYF; V gene: TRBV4-1; clone size: few; D gene: TRBD2; J gene: TRBJ2-7